This T cell receptor (beta chain) is from a study of blood T cells in healthy people across ages. About the research overall: When template switching was applied, about one barcoded beta molecule was captured per two T cells.

With respect to this clonotype: Its cognate antigen is unknown.

CDR3 size: 14 residues. Per germline, CDR1 MGHDK and CDR2 SYGVNS. The V and J ends lost 1 base and 4 bases respectively, with 10 bases between them. Primed by a sample-barcoded 5' primer and a J-beta primer mix, a second PCR proceeded for about 7 to 11 cycles. TCRdb re-called the 5' RACE reads with MiXCR, one entry per CDR3 protein. In the table there are 1.2 million to 1.5 million distinct CDR3 sequences, approximately 59% of which are singletons. Overall study findings and caveats: Diversity estimated from one million T cells was considered an underestimate. A strong correlation between TCR beta diversity and naive T cell percentage was seen.

This chain joins TRBV25-1 and TRBJ1-2, with no clear D. The sequence came from a man aged 18-30 years in good health. Source material: blood. The CDR3 region is CASSEWEGPYGYTF. As DNA, the CDR3 is TGTGCCAGCAGTGAATGGGAGGGCCCCTATGGCTACACCTTC.